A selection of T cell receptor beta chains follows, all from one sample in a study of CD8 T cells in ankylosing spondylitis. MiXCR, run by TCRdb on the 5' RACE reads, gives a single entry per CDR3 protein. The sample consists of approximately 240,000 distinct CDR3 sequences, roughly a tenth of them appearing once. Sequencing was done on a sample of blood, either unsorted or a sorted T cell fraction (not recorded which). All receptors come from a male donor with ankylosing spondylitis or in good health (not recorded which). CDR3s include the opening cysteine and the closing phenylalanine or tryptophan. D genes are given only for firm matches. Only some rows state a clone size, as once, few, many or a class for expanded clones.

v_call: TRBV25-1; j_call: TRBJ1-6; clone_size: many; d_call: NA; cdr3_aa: CASSDLSAQRGGSPLHF; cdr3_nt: TGTGCCAGCAGTGATTTAAGCGCCCAAAGAGGGGGTTCACCCCTCCACTTT
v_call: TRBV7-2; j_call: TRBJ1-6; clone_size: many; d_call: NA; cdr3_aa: CASSLDSQSSPLHF; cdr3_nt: TGTGCCAGCAGCTTAGACAGCCAGTCTTCACCCCTCCACTTT
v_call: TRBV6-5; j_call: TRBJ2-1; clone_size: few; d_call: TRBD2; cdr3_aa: CASSYSSRRLAGAKEQFF; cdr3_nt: TGTGCCAGCAGTTACTCGAGTAGACGACTAGCGGGAGCAAAAGAGCAGTTCTTC
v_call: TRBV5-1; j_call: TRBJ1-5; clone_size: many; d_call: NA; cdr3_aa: CASKAEAGEMPQHF; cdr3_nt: TGCGCCAGCAAGGCTGAGGCAGGTGAGATGCCCCAGCATTTT
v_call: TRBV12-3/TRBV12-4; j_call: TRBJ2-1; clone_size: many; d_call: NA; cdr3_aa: CASSLRGDHEQFF; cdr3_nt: TGTGCCAGCAGTTTACGGGGAGATCATGAGCAGTTCTTC
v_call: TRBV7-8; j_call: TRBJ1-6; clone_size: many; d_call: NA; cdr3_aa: CASSPGTPGSFSPLHF; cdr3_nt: TGTGCCAGCAGCCCTGGGACGCCGGGATCCTTTTCACCCCTCCACTTT
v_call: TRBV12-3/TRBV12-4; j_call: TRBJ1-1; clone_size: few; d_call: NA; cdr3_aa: CASSSDLVWTEAFF; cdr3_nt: TGTGCCAGCAGCTCAGACCTTGTCTGGACTGAAGCTTTCTTT
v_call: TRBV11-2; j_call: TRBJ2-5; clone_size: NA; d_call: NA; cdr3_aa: CASSLITTNLQETQYF; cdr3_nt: TGTGCCAGCAGCTTAATCACTACGAACCTCCAAGAGACCCAGTACTTC
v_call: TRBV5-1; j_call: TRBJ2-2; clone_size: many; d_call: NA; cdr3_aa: CASQPLPTAANTGELFF; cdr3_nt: TGCGCCAGCCAACCCTTACCGACAGCCGCGAACACCGGGGAGCTGTTTTTT
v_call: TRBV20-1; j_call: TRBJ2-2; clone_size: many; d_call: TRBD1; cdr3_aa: CSARQGAGTGELFF; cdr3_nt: TGCAGTGCTAGACAGGGGGCGGGCACCGGGGAGCTGTTTTTT
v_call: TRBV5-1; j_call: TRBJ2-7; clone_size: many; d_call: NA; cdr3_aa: CASSLEGLGYYEQYF; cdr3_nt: TGCGCCAGCAGCTTGGAGGGTTTGGGCTACTACGAGCAGTACTTC
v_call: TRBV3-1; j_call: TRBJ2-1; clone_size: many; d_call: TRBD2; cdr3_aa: CASSLQTGTSGRLFF; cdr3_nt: TGTGCCAGCAGTCTGCAGACCGGGACTAGCGGGAGGCTGTTCTTC
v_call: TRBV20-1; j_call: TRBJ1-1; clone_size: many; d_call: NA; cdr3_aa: CSAGHMNTEAFF; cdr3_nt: TGCAGTGCCGGACACATGAACACTGAAGCTTTCTTT
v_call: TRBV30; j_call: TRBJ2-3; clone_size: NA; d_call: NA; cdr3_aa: CAWSVERPDTQYF; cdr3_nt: TGTGCCTGGAGTGTTGAGCGACCGGATACGCAGTATTTT
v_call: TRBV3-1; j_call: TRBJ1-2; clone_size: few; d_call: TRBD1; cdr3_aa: CASSQDTRQGSYGYTF; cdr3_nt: TGTGCCAGCAGCCAAGACACTCGACAGGGTTCCTATGGCTACACCTTC
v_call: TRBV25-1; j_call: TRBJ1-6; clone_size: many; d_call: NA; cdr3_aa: CASRPELNSPLHF; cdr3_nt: TGTGCCAGTCGGCCTGAGCTTAATTCACCCCTCCACTTT
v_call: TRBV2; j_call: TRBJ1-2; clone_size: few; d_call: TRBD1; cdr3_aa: CATLPGQGSSNYGYTF; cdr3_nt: TGTGCCACCTTACCGGGACAGGGGTCTTCTAACTATGGCTACACCTTC
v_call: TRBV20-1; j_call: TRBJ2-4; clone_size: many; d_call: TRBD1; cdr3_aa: CSARDRGSSAKNIQYF; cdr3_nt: TGCAGTGCTAGGGACAGGGGAAGTTCGGCCAAAAACATTCAGTACTTC
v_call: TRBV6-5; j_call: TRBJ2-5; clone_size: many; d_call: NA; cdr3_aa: CASSYGTETQYF; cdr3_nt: TGTGCCAGCTCCTACGGTACGGAGACCCAGTACTTC
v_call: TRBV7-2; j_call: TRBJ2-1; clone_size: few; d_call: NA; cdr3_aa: CASSRSQYNEQFF; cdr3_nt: TGTGCCAGCAGCCGATCCCAATACAATGAGCAGTTCTTC
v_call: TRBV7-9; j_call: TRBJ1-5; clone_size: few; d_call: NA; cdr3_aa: CASSPDGKGNQPQHF; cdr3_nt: TGTGCCAGCAGCCCAGACGGGAAAGGCAATCAGCCCCAGCATTTT
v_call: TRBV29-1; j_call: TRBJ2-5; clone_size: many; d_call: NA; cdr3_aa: CSVQGNQETQYF; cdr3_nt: TGCAGCGTCCAGGGAAACCAAGAGACCCAGTACTTC
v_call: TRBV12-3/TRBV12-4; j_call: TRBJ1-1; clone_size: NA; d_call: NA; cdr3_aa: CASSTQGYGNTEAFF; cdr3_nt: TGTGCCAGCAGTACCCAGGGGTACGGGAACACTGAAGCTTTCTTT
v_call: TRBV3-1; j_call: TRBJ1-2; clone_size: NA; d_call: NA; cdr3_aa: CASSQDQAGYTF; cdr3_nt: TGTGCCAGCAGCCAAGATCAGGCTGGCTACACCTTC
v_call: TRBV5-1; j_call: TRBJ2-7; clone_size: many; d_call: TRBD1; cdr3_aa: CASSSTGPEQYF; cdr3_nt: TGCGCCAGCAGCTCGACAGGGCCCGAGCAGTACTTC
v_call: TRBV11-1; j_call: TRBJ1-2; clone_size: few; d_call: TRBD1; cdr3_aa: CASSSTPGTGGTASYGYTF; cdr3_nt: TGTGCCAGCAGCTCGACCCCGGGGACAGGGGGCACTGCTTCCTATGGCTACACCTTC
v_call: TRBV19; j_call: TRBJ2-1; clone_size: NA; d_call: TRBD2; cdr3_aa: CASSRGKLAGESDEQFF; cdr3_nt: TGTGCCAGTAGTAGGGGAAAACTAGCGGGAGAATCAGATGAGCAGTTCTTC
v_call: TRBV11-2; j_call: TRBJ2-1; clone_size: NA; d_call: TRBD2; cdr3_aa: CASSLMRTSGAYNEQFF; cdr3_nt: TGTGCCAGCAGCTTAATGAGGACTAGCGGGGCCTACAATGAGCAGTTCTTC
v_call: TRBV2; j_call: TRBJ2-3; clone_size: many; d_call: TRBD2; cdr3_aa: CASSDTSGGRDTQYF; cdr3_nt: TGTGCCAGCAGTGATACTAGCGGAGGGCGGGATACGCAGTATTTT
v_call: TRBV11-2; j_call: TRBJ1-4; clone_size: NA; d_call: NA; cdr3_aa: CVSSSGDRINEKLFF; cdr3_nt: TGTGTCAGCAGCTCGGGAGACAGGATCAATGAAAAACTGTTTTTT
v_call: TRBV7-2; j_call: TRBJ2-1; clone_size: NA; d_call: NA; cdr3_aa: CASSLAPRDEQFF; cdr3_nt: TGTGCCAGCAGCTTAGCTCCCCGGGACGAGCAGTTCTTC
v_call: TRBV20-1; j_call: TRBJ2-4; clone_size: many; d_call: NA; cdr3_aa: CSAGTLAKNIQYF; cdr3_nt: TGCAGTGCAGGGACACTAGCCAAAAACATTCAGTACTTC
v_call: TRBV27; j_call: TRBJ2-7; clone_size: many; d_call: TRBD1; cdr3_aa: CASSLAGGRYEQYF; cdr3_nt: TGTGCCAGCAGTCTCGCAGGGGGCCGGTACGAGCAGTACTTC
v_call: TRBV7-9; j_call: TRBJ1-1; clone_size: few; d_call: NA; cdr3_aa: CASGSRGGGDTEAFF; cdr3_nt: TGTGCCAGCGGATCAAGAGGGGGGGGGGACACTGAAGCTTTCTTT
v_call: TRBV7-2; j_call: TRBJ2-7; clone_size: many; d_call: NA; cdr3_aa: CASSVPPGDPYEQYF; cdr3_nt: TGTGCCAGCAGCGTGCCTCCAGGGGATCCATACGAGCAGTACTTC
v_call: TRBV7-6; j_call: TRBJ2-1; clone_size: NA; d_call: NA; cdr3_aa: CASVPTLRSYNEQFF; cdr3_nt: TGTGCCAGCGTCCCGACACTTCGGTCCTACAATGAGCAGTTCTTC
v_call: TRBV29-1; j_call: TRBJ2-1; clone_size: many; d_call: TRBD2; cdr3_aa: CSVEGTSSNSYNEQFF; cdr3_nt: TGCAGCGTTGAAGGGACTAGCTCAAACTCCTACAATGAGCAGTTCTTC